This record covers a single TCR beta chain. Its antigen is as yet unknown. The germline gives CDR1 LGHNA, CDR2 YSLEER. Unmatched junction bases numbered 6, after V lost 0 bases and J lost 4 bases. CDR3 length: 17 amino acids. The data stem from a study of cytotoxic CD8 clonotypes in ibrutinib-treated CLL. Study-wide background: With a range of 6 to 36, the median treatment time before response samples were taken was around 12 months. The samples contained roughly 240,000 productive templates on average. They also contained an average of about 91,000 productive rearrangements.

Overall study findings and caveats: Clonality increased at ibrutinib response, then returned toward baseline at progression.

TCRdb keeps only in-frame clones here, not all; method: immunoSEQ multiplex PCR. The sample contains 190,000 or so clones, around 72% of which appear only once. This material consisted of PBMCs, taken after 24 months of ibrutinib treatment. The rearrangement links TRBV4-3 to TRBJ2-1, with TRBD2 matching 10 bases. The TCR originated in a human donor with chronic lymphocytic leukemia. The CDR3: CASSQDRASGSYNEQFF. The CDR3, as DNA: TGCGCCAGCAGCCAAGATCGAGCTAGCGGGAGTTACAATGAGCAGTTCTTC.